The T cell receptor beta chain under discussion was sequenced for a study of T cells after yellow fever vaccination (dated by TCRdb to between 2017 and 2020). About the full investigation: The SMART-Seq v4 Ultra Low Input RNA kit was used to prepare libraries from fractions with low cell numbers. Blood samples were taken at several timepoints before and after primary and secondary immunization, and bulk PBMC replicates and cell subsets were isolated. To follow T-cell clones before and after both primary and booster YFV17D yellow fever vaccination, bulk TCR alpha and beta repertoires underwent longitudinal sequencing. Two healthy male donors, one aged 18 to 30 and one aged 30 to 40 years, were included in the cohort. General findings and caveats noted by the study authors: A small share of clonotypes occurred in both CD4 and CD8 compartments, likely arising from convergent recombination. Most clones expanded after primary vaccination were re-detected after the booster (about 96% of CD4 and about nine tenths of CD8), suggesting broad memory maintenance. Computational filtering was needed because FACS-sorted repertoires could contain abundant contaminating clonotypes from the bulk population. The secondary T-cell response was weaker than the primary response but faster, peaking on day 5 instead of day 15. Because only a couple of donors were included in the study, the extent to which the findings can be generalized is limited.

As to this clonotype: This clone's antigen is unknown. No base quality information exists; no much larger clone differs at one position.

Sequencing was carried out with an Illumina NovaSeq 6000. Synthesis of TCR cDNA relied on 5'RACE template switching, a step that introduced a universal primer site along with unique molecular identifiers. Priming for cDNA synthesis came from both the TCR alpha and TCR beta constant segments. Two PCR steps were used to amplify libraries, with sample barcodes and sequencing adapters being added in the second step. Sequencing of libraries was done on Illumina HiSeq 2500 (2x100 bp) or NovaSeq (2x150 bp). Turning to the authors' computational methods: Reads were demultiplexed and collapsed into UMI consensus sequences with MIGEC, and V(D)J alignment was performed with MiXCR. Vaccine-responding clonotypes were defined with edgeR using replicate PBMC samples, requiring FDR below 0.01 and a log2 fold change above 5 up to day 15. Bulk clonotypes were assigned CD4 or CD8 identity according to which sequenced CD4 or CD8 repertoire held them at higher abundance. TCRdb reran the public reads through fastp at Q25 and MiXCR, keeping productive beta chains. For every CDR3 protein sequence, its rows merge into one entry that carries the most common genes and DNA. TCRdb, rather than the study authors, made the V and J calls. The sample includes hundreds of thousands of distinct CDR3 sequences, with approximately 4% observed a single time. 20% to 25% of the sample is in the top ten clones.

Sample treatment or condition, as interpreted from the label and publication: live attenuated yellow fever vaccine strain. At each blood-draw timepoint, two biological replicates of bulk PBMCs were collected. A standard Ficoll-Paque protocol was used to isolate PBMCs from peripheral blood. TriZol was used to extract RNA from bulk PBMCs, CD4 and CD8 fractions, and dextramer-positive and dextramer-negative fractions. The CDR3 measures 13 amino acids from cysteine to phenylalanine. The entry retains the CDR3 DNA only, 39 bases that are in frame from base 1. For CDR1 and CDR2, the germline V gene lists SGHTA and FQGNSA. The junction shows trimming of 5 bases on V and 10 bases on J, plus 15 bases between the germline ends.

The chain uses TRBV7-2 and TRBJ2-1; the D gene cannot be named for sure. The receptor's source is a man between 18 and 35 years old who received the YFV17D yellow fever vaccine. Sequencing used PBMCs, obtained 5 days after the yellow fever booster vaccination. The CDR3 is CASSLQKVKEQFF. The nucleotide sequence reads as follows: TGTGCCAGCAGCCTACAAAAGGTGAAGGAGCAGTTCTTC.